This entry concerns a single T cell receptor (beta chain). From CD4+ cells came CD45RA+ naive and CD45RA-negative memory subsets. V trimming: 6 bases; J trimming: 5 bases; junction bases outside the gene matches: 12. Germline assignment: CDR1 KGHSH and CDR2 LQKENI. The CDR3 has 15 amino acids. The data were produced by immunoSEQ multiplex PCR, yet TCRdb's version contains in-frame clones alone and is incomplete. The sample carries 1,400,000 or so clones, around 98.5% recorded once. This sample was included in a study of shared clonotypes between healthy human individuals. Study at large: For every donor, three CD4 naive, three CD4 memory, two CD8 naive and one CD8 memory plates were used.

The sequence was collected from a man between 25 and 39 years old in good health. The chain has TRBV18 and TRBJ2-5; TRBD2 agrees at 7 bases. Source material: naive CD4+ T cells sorted from blood. Subset of the sample: CD45RA+ positively selected. CDR3 nucleotides: TGTGCCAGCTCCCCCCTAGCGGCAGATACGGAGACCCAGTACTTC. The encoded protein is CASSPLAADTETQYF.